This T cell receptor beta chain was sequenced for a study of T cells in Graves' hyperthyroidism and ophthalmopathy. Study-level results: Blood also held most thyroid clonotypes expanded beyond 0.001. Ophthalmopathy, which appeared later, was predicted by the model a median roughly 6.4 months before onset.

Out of approximately 9.9 ml of fresh peripheral blood came the PBMCs. Amplification of TCR beta CDR3 regions used RNA as the template. First-round RT-PCR with HTBI primers amplified the TCR CDR3 region. A single record per CDR3 protein comes from TCRdb applying MiXCR to the multiplex PCR reads. The sample lists some 350,000 distinct CDR3 sequences; 15% to 19% were seen once. Trimming stripped 3 bases from V and 3 bases from J, with 9 bases between. The CDR3 has 14 residues. Germline V gene sequence: CDR1 MNHEY, CDR2 SMNVEV (reference sequence). This clonotype has a count of ten or more. The antigen remains undetermined.

The TCR was taken from a woman in her late teens or twenties with Graves' hyperthyroidism that later progressed to Graves' ophthalmopathy. Sequences were obtained from blood. The V and J genes are TRBV27 and TRBJ2-1, with a weak D call TRBD2 (5 bases). The CDR3 here is CASSFPGFYNEQFF. The CDR3 DNA reads TGTGCCAGCAGTTTCCCGGGGTTCTACAATGAGCAGTTCTTC.